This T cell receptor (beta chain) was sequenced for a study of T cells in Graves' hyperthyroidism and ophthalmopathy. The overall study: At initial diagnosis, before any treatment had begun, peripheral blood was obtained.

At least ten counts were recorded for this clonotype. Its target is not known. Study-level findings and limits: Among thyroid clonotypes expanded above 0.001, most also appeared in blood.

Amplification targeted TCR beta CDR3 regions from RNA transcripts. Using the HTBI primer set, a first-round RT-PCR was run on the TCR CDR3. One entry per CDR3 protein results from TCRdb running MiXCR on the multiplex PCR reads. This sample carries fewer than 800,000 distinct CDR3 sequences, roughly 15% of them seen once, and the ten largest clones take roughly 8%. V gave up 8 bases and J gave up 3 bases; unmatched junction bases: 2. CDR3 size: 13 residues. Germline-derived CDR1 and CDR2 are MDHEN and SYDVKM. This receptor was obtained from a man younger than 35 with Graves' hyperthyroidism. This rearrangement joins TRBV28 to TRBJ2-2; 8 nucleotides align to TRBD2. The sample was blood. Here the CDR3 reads CASLSGDTGELFF. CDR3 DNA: TGTGCCAGCCTTAGCGGGGACACCGGGGAGCTGTTTTTT.